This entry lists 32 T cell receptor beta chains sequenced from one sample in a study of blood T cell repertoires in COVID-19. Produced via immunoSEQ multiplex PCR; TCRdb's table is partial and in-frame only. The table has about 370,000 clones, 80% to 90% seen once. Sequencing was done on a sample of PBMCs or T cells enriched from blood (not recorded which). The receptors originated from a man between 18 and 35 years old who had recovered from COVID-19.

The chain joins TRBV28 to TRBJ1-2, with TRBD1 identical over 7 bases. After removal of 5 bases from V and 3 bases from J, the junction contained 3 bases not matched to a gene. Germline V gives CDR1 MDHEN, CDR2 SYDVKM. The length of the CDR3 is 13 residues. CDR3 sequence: CASSRGQYYGYTF. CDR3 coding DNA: TGTGCCAGCAGTCGGGGACAGTACTATGGCTACACCTTC.

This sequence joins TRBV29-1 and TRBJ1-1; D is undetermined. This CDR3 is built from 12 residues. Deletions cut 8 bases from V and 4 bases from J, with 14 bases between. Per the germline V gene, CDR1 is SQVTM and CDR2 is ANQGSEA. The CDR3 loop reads CSLKAEGTEAFF. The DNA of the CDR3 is TGCAGCCTAAAAGCGGAGGGCACTGAAGCTTTCTTT.

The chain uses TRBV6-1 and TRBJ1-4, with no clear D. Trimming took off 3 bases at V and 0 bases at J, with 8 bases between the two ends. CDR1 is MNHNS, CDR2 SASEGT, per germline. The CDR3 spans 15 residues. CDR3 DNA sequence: TGTGCCAGCAGTGATACGGTCGCAACTAATGAAAAACTGTTTTTT. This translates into CASSDTVATNEKLFF.

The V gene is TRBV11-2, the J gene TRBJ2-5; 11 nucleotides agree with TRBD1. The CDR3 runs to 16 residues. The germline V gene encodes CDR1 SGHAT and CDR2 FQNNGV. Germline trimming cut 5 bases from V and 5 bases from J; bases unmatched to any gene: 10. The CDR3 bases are TGTGCCAGCAGCCCCCTATGGACAGGGGGCGGGGAGACCCAGTACTTC. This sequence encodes CASSPLWTGGGETQYF.

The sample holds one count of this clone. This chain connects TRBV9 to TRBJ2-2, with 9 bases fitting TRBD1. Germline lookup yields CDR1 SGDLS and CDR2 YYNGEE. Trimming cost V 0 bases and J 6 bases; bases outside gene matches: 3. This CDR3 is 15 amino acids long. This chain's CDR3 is CASSVETGGAGELFF. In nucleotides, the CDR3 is TGTGCCAGCAGCGTAGAGACAGGGGGTGCCGGGGAGCTGTTTTTT.

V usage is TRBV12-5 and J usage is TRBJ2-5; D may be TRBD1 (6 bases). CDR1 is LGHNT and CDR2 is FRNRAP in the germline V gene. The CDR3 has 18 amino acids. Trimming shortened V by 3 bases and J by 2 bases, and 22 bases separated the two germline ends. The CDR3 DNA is TGTGCTAGTGGTTTCGTCCCCACAAGTACAGGGTATCAAGAGACCCAGTACTTC. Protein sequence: CASGFVPTSTGYQETQYF. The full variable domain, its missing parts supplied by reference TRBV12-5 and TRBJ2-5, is DARVTQTPRHKVTEMGQEVTMRCQPILGHNTVFWYRQTMMQGLELLAYFRNRAPLDDSGMPKDRFSAEMPDATLATLKIQPSEPRDSAVYFCASGFVPTSTGYQETQYFGPGTRLLVL.

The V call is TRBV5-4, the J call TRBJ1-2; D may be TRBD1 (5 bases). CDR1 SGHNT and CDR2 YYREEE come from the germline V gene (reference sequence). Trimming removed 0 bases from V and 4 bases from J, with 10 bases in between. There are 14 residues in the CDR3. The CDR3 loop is CASSLAGLGYGYTF. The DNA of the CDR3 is TGTGCCAGCAGCTTGGCAGGGCTAGGCTATGGCTACACCTTC.

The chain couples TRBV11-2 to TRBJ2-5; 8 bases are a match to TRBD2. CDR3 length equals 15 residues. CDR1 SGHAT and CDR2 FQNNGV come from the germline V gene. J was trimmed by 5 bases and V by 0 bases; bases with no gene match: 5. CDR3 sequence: CASSLDAGGQETQYF. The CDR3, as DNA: TGTGCCAGCAGCTTAGATGCGGGAGGACAGGAGACCCAGTACTTC. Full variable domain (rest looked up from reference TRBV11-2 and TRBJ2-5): EAGVAQSPRYKIIEKRQSVAFWCNPISGHATLYWYQQILGQGPKLLIQFQNNGVVDDSQLPKDRFSAERLKGVDSTLKIQPAKLEDSAVYLCASSLDAGGQETQYFGPGTRLLVL.

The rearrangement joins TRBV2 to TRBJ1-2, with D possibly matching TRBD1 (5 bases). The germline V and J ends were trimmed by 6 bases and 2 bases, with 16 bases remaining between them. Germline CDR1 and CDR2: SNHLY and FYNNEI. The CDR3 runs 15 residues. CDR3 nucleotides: TGTGCCAGCAGATTCGGGAGGGGATTGAACTATGGCTACACCTTC. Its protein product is CASRFGRGLNYGYTF.

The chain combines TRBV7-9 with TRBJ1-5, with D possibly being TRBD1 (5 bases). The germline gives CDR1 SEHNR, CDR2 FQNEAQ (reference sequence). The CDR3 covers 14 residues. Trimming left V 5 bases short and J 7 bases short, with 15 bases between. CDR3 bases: TGTGCCAGCAGCCCTCTGGGGGGGAGGCAGCCCCAGCATTTT. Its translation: CASSPLGGRQPQHF.

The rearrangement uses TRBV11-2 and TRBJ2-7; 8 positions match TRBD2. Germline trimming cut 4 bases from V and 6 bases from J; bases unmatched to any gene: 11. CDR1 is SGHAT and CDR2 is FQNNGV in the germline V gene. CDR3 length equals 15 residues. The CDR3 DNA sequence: TGTGCCAGCAGCTCCCCCAGGGTAGCGGGAACCGAGCAGTACTTC. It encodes CASSSPRVAGTEQYF. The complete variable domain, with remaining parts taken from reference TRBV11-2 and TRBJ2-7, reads EAGVAQSPRYKIIEKRQSVAFWCNPISGHATLYWYQQILGQGPKLLIQFQNNGVVDDSQLPKDRFSAERLKGVDSTLKIQPAKLEDSAVYLCASSSPRVAGTEQYFGPGTRLTVT.

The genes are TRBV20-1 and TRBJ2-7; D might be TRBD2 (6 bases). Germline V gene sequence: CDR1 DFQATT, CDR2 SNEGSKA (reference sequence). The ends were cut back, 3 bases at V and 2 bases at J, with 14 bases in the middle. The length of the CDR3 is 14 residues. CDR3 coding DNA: TGCAGTGCTAGTTCTGACCGGGAGCCCTACGAGCAGTACTTC. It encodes CSASSDREPYEQYF.

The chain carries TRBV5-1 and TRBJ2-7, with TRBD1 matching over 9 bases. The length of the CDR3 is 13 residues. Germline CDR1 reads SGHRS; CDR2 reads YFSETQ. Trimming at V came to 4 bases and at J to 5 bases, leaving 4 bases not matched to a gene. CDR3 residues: CASSPRTGDEQYF. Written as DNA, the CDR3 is TGCGCCAGCAGCCCTAGGACAGGGGACGAGCAGTACTTC.

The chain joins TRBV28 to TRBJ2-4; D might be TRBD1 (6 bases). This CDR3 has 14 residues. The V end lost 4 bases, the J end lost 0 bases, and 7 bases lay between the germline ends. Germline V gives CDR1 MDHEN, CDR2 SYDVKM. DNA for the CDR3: TGTGCCAGCAGTTACAGGGAAGCCAAAAACATTCAGTACTTC. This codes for CASSYREAKNIQYF.

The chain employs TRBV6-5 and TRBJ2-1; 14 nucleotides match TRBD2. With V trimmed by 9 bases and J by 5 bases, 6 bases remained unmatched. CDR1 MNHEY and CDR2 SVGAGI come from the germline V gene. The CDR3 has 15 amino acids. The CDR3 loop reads CASDPGLAGDNEQFF. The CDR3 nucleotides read TGTGCCAGTGATCCGGGACTAGCGGGAGACAATGAGCAGTTCTTC.

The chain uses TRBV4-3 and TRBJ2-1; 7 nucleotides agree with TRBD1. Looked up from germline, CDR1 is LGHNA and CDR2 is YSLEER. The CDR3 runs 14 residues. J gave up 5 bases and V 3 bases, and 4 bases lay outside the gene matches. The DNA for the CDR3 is TGCGCCAGCAGCCACTGGGGACAGAACAATGAGCAGTTCTTC. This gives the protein CASSHWGQNNEQFF.

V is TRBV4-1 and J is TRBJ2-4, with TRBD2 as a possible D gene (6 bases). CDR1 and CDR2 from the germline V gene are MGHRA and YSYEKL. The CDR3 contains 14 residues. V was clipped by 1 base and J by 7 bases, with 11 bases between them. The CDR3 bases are TGCGCCAGCAGCCAAGGCCTCCGGGGGAACATTCAGTACTTC. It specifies CASSQGLRGNIQYF.

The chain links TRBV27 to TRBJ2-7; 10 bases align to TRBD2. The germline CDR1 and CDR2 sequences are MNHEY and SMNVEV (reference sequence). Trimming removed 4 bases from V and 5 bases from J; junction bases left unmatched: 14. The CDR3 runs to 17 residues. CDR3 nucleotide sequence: TGTGCCAGCAGTTCCCGGGGGGGAGCGGGAGGGCCTAACGAGCAGTACTTC. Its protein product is CASSSRGGAGGPNEQYF.

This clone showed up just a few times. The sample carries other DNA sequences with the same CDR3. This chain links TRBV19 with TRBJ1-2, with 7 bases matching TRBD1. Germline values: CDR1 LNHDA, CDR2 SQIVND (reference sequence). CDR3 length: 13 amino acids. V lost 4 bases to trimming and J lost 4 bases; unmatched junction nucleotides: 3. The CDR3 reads CASSRDSLYGYTF. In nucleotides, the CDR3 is TGTGCCAGTAGTAGGGACAGTCTCTATGGCTACACCTTC.

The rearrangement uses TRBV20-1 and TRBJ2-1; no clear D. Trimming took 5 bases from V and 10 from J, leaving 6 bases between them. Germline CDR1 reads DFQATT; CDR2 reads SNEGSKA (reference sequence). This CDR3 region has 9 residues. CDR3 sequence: CSALEEQFF. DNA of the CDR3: TGCAGTGCTCTGGAGGAGCAGTTCTTC.

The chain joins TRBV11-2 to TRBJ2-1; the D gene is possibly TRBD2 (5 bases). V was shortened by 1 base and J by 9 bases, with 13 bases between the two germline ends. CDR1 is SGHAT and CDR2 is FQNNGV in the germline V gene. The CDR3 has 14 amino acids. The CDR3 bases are TGTGCCAGCAGCTTAGTCGGGGAGAGGAGTGAGCAGTTCTTC. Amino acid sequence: CASSLVGERSEQFF. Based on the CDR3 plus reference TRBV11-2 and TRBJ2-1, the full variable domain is EAGVAQSPRYKIIEKRQSVAFWCNPISGHATLYWYQQILGQGPKLLIQFQNNGVVDDSQLPKDRFSAERLKGVDSTLKIQPAKLEDSAVYLCASSLVGERSEQFFGPGTRLTVL.

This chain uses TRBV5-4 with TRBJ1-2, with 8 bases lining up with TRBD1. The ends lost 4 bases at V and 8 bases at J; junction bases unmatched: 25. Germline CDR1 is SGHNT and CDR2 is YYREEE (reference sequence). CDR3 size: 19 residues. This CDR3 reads CASSRELGFYRWTGIGYTF. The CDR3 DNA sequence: TGTGCCAGCAGCCGCGAATTGGGCTTCTACCGGTGGACAGGGATCGGCTACACCTTC. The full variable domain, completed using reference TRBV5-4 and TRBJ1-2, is ETGVTQSPTHLIKTRGQQVTLRCSSQSGHNTVSWYQQALGQGPQFIFQYYREEENGRGNFPPRFSGLQFPNYSSELNVNALELDDSALYLCASSRELGFYRWTGIGYTFGSGTRLTVV.

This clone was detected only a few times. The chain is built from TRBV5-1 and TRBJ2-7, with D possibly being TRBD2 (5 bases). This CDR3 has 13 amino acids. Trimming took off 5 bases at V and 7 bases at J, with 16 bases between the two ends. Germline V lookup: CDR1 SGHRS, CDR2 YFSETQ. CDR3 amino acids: CASRFGTDFEQYF. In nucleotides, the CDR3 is TGCGCCAGCAGATTCGGAACGGACTTTGAGCAGTACTTC.

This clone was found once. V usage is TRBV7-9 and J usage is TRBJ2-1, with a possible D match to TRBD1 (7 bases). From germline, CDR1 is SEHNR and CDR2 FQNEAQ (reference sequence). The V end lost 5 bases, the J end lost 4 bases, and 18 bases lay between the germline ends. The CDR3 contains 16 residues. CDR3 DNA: TGTGCCAGCAGCCCTAGGACGGCAGGGGGGTACAATGAGCAGTTCTTC. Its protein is CASSPRTAGGYNEQFF.

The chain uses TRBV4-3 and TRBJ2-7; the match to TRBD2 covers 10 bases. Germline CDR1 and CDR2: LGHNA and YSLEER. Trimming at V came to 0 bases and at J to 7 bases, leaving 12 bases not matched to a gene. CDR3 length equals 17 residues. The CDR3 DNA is TGCGCCAGCAGCCAAGATTACAGGGCTAGCGGGAGTAGGGAGCAGTACTTC. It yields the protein CASSQDYRASGSREQYF.

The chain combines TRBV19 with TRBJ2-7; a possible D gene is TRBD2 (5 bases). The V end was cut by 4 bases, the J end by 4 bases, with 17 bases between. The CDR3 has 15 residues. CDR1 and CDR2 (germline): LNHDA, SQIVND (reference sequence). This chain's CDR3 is CASSTLGEPPYEQYF. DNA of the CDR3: TGTGCCAGTAGTACCCTCGGGGAGCCTCCTTACGAGCAGTACTTC.

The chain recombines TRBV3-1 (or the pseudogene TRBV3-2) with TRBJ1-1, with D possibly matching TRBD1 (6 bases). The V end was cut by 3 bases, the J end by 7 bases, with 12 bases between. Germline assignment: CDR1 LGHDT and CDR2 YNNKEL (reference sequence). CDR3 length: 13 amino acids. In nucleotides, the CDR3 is TGTGCCAGCAGCCATTCGGACAGTTATGAAGCTTTCTTT. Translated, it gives CASSHSDSYEAFF.

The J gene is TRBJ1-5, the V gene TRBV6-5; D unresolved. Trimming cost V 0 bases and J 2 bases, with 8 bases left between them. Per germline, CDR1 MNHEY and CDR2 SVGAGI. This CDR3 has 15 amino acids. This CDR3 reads CASSYSYRGNQPQHF. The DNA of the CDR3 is TGTGCCAGCAGTTACTCGTATCGGGGCAATCAGCCCCAGCATTTT.

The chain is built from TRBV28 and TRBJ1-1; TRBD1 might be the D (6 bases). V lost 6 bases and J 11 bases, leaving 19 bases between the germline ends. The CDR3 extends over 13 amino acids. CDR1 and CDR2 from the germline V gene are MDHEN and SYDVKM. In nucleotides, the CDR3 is TGTGCCAGCAGACGGGGGGCGCGGGGAACCGCTTTCTTT. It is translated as CASRRGARGTAFF.

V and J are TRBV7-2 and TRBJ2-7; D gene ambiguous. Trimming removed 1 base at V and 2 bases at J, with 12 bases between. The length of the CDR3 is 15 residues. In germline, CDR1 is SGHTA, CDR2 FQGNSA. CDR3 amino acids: CASSLGGAIPYEQYF. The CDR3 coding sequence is TGTGCCAGCAGCTTAGGTGGAGCTATCCCCTACGAGCAGTACTTC.

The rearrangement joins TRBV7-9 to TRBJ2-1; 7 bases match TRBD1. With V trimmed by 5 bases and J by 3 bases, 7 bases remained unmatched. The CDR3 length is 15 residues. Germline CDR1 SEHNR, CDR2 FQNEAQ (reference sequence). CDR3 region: CASSLGDRHYNEQFF. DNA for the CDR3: TGTGCCAGCAGCCTGGGGGACAGACACTACAATGAGCAGTTCTTC.

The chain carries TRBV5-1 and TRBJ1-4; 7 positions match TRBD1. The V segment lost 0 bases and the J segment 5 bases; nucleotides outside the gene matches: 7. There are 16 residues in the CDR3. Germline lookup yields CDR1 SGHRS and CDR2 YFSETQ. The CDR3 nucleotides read TGCGCCAGCAGCTTGGCCGGGCAGGGGGGAAATGAAAAACTGTTTTTT. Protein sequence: CASSLAGQGGNEKLFF.